One sample yielded the 14 T cell receptor beta chains listed below, sequenced in a study of control samples from healthy donors and cancer patients. This table comes from immunoSEQ multiplex PCR, and its TCRdb copy is limited to in-frame clones, with some not included. Among 400,000 to 500,000 clones listed, 90% were seen once. Sequencing was done on a sample of PBMCs. These receptors were taken from a man aged 40-49 years with head and neck cancer.

This chain links TRBV24-1 with TRBJ1-5; D is perhaps TRBD1 (6 bases). The CDR3 is 17 residues long. Germline V lookup: CDR1 KGHDR, CDR2 SFDVKD. Trimming removed 5 bases at V and 4 bases at J, with 20 bases between. The CDR3 DNA reads as TGTGCCACCAGTGGTCCTCCCCCGGACAGAACTAATCAGCCCCAGCATTTT. It is translated as CATSGPPPDRTNQPQHF.

This sequence joins TRBV11-2 and TRBJ2-7; D is undetermined. The CDR3 extends over 12 amino acids. Trimming took off 7 bases at V and 6 bases at J, with 13 bases between the two ends. CDR1 is SGHAT, CDR2 FQNNGV, per germline. The CDR3 loop reads CASTKRMGEQYF. CDR3 in DNA: TGTGCCAGCACCAAACGTATGGGCGAGCAGTACTTC.

The chain recombines TRBV7-9 with TRBJ1-6, with D unclear. Germline lookup yields CDR1 SEHNR and CDR2 FQNEAQ (reference sequence). The CDR3 loop spans 15 amino acids. V was trimmed by 4 bases and J by 5 bases, leaving 12 bases between them. Here the CDR3 DNA reads TGTGCCAGCAGCTCGCGGGAGTTCAATAATTCACCCCTCCACTTT. This codes for CASSSREFNNSPLHF.

V is TRBV11-3 and J is TRBJ2-1, with D tentatively TRBD2 (5 bases). The CDR3 contains 13 residues. V lost 5 bases and J lost 10, with 15 bases in between. CDR1 SGHNT and CDR2 YENEEA come from the germline V gene. CDR3 region: CASSPTGSGEQFF. CDR3 sequence (DNA): TGTGCCAGCAGCCCGACGGGGAGCGGCGAGCAGTTCTTC.

The chain combines TRBV5-6 with TRBJ1-2, with no clear D. This CDR3 spans 14 amino acids. CDR1 is SGHDT, CDR2 YYEEEE, per germline. The ends were cut back, 3 bases at V and 4 bases at J, with 13 bases in the middle. The chain's CDR3 is CASSSISPRYGYTF. CDR3 DNA: TGTGCCAGCAGCTCGATTTCCCCCCGCTATGGCTACACCTTC.

The chain combines TRBV10-3 with TRBJ1-3; the D is unclear. Germline CDR1 reads ENHRY; CDR2 reads SYGVKD. The CDR3 runs to 13 residues. V lost 6 bases and J lost 6, with 12 bases in between. CDR3 DNA: TGTGCCATCAGCGCTGGACGGGAAAACACCATATATTTT. Its translation is CAISAGRENTIYF.

The chain is built from TRBV5-1 and TRBJ2-2; the D gene is possibly TRBD1 (5 bases). The CDR3 sequence is 15 residues long. Trimming cost V 2 bases and J 0 bases, with 8 bases left between them. Germline CDR1 reads SGHRS; CDR2 reads YFSETQ. The CDR3 reads CASSFTGANTGELFF. The CDR3 coding sequence is TGCGCCAGCAGCTTCACAGGAGCGAACACCGGGGAGCTGTTTTTT.

The chain employs TRBV28 and TRBJ1-1; 8 bases line up with TRBD1. Germline trimming cut 1 base from V and 4 bases from J; bases unmatched to any gene: 5. This CDR3 is built from 15 residues. CDR1 is MDHEN and CDR2 is SYDVKM in the germline V gene. CDR3 sequence (DNA): TGTGCCAGCAGTTTATCTACAGGGGGGGGCACTGAAGCTTTCTTT. Translation: CASSLSTGGGTEAFF.

The chain recombines TRBV6-5 with TRBJ1-1; D ambiguous. V lost 4 bases and J lost 6, with 9 bases in between. Germline V gene sequence: CDR1 MNHEY, CDR2 SVGAGI. The CDR3 extends over 12 amino acids. CDR3 coding DNA: TGTGCCAGCAGTTCTAGCCAGCCTGAAGCTTTCTTT. This gives the protein CASSSSQPEAFF.

The rearrangement links TRBV6-2 or TRBV6-3 to TRBJ2-1, with TRBD2 matching 13 bases. The length of the CDR3 is 16 residues. Germline V CDR1 and CDR2: MNHEY, SVGEGT. V trimming: 6 bases; J trimming: 7 bases; junction bases outside the gene matches: 9. The CDR3 sequence is CASSPRLAGGPNEQFF. CDR3 coding DNA: TGTGCCAGCAGCCCTAGACTAGCGGGGGGCCCAAATGAGCAGTTCTTC.

The J gene is TRBJ2-1, the V gene TRBV11-2; no definite D call. The CDR3 contains 13 residues. V gave up 1 base and J gave up 5 bases, with 6 bases separating them. Germline V gene data show CDR1 as SGHAT and CDR2 as FQNNGV. The CDR3 DNA is TGTGCCAGCAGCTTAGGTCTTAACAATGAGCAGTTCTTC. This translates into CASSLGLNNEQFF. Full variable domain (outside the CDR3, taken from reference TRBV11-2 and TRBJ2-1): EAGVAQSPRYKIIEKRQSVAFWCNPISGHATLYWYQQILGQGPKLLIQFQNNGVVDDSQLPKDRFSAERLKGVDSTLKIQPAKLEDSAVYLCASSLGLNNEQFFGPGTRLTVL.

V is TRBV6-5 and J is TRBJ1-5, with 11 bases fitting TRBD1. CDR3 length: 16 amino acids. Unmatched junction bases numbered 7, after V lost 4 bases and J lost 5 bases. CDR1 MNHEY and CDR2 SVGAGI come from the germline V gene. The chain's CDR3 is CASSFRTGGRDQPQHF. The CDR3 DNA is TGTGCCAGCAGTTTCAGGACAGGGGGCCGAGATCAGCCCCAGCATTTT.

The gene calls are TRBV3-1 (or the pseudogene TRBV3-2) and TRBJ2-1; TRBD2 matches 11 bases. This CDR3 spans 16 amino acids. Germline CDR1 and CDR2: LGHDT and YNNKEL (reference sequence). V dropped 0 bases and J dropped 7; count of bases not matched to a gene: 5. CDR3 nucleotides: TGTGCCAGCAGCCAAGAGAAACTAGCGGGAGTGAATGAGCAGTTCTTC. As protein: CASSQEKLAGVNEQFF.

The V call is TRBV2, the J call TRBJ1-3; TRBD1 matches 7 bases. The CDR3 loop spans 15 amino acids. Trimming removed 1 base from V and 2 bases from J; junction bases left unmatched: 2. Germline V gene data show CDR1 as SNHLY and CDR2 as FYNNEI. The DNA of the CDR3 is TGTGCCAGCAGTGAAGAGACAGGGACTGGAAACACCATATATTTT. Translated, it gives CASSEETGTGNTIYF.